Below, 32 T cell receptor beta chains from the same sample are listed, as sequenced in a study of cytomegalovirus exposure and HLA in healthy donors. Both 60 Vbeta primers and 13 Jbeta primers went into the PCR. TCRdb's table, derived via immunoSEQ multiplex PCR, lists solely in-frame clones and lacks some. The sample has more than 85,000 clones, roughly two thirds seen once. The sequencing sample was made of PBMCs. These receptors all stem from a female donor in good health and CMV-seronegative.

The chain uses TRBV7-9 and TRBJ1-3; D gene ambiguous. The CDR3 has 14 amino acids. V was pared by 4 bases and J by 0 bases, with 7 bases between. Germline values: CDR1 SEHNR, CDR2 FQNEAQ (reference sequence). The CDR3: CASSSAGSGNTIYF. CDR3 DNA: TGTGCCAGCAGCTCCGCCGGCTCTGGAAACACCATATATTTT. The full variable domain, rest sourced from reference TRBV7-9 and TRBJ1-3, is DTGVSQNPRHKITKRGQNVTFRCDPISEHNRLYWYRQTLGQGPEFLTYFQNEAQLEKSRLLSDRFSAERPKGSFSTLEIQRTEQGDSAMYLCASSSAGSGNTIYFGEGSWLTVV.

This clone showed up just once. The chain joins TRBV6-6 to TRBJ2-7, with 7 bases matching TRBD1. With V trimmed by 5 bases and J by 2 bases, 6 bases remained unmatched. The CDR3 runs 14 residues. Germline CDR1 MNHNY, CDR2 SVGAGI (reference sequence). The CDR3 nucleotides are TGTGCCAGCAGTCAGCGAGGGACAGCCTACGAGCAGTACTTC. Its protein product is CASSQRGTAYEQYF.

CDR3 in DNA: TGTGCCAGCAGAGCAGGTTACGAGCAGTACTTC. It is translated as CASRAGYEQYF. The chain uses TRBV6-5 and TRBJ2-7; no definite D call. The V and J ends lost 6 bases and 4 bases respectively, with 7 bases between them. Germline V gene sequence: CDR1 MNHEY, CDR2 SVGAGI. The CDR3 totals 11 residues.

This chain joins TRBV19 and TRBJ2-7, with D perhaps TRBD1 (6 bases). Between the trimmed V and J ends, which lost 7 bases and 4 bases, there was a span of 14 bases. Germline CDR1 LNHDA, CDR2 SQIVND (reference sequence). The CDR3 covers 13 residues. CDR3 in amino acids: CASTPGAQYEQYF. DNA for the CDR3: TGTGCCAGTACCCCAGGGGCGCAGTACGAGCAGTACTTC.

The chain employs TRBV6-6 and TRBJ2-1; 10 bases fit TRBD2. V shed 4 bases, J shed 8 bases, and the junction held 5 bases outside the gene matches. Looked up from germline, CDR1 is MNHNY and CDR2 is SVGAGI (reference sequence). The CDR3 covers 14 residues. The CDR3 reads CASSSASGSYEQFF. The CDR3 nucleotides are TGTGCCAGCAGTTCGGCTAGCGGGAGCTATGAGCAGTTCTTC.

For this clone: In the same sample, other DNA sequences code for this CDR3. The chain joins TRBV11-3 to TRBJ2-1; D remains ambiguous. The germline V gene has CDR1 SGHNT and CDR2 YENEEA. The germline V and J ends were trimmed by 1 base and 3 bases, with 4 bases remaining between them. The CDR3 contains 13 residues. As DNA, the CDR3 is TGTGCCAGCAGCTTAGGACTCTACAATGAGCAGTTCTTC. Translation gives CASSLGLYNEQFF.

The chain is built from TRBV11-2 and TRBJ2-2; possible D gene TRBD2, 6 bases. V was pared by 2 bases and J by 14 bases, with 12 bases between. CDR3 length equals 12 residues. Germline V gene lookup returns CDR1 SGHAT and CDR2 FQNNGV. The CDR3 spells CASSLPVGGLFF. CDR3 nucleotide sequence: TGTGCCAGCAGCTTACCCGTCGGGGGACTGTTTTTT. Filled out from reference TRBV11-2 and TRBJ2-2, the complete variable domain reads EAGVAQSPRYKIIEKRQSVAFWCNPISGHATLYWYQQILGQGPKLLIQFQNNGVVDDSQLPKDRFSAERLKGVDSTLKIQPAKLEDSAVYLCASSLPVGGLFFGEGSRLTVL.

The CDR3: CASSPMSQRAGGRYNEQFF. The CDR3, as DNA: TGTGCCAGCAGCCCCATGTCCCAAAGAGCGGGAGGCCGGTACAATGAGCAGTTCTTC. The rearrangement links TRBV9 to TRBJ2-1; 9 positions match TRBD2. Germline CDR1 SGDLS, CDR2 YYNGEE. This CDR3 has 19 residues. V was clipped by 4 bases and J by 4 bases; unmatched bases: 18.

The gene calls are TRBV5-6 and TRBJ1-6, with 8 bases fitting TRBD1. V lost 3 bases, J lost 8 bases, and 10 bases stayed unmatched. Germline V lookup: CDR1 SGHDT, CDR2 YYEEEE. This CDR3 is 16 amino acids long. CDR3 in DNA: TGTGCCAGCAGCTCCCGGACAGGGAGTTGGGATTCACCCCTCCACTTT. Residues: CASSSRTGSWDSPLHF.

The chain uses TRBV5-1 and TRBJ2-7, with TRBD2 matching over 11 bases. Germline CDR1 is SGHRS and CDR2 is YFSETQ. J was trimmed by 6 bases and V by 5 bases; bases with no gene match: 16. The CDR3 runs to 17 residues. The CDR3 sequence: CASSKGVLAGGPGEQYF. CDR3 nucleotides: TGCGCCAGCAGTAAAGGGGTGTTAGCGGGAGGGCCGGGCGAGCAGTACTTC.

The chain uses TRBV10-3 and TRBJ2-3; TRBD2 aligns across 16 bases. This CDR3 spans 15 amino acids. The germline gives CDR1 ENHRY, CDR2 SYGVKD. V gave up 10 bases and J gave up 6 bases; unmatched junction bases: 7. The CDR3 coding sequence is TGTGCCACCGGGACTAGCGGGGGGGCCGCGGATACGCAGTATTTT. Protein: CATGTSGGAADTQYF.

In DNA, the CDR3 is TGTGCCAGTAGTATAGCACAGGGGCCCTACGAGCAGTACTTC. Its translation: CASSIAQGPYEQYF. This chain connects TRBV19 to TRBJ2-7; TRBD1 matches 7 bases. Looked up from germline, CDR1 is LNHDA and CDR2 is SQIVND (reference sequence). The CDR3 is 14 residues long. Trimming at V came to 1 base and at J to 2 bases, leaving 2 bases not matched to a gene.

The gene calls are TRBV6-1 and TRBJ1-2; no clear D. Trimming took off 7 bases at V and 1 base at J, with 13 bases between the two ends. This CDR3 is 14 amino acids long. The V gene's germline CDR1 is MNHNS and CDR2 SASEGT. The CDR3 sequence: CASTRKPNNYGYTF. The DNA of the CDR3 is TGTGCCAGCACGAGGAAGCCTAATAACTATGGCTACACCTTC.

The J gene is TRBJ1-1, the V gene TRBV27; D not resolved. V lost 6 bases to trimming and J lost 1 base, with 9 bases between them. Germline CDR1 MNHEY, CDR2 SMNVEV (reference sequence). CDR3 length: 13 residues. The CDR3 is CASSVTRNTEAFF. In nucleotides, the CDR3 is TGTGCCAGCAGCGTGACACGGAACACTGAAGCTTTCTTT.

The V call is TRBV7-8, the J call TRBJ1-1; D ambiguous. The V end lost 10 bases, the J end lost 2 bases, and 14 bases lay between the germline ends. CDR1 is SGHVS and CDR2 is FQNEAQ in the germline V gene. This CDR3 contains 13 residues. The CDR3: CAISGVRNTEAFF. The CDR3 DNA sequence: TGTGCCATTTCCGGGGTAAGAAACACTGAAGCTTTCTTT.

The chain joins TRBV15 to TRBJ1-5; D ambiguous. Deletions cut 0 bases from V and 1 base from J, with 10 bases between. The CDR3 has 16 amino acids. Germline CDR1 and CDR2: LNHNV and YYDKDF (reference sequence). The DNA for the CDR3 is TGTGCCACCAGCAGAGAATGGGGAGTGAGCAATCAGCCCCAGCATTTT. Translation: CATSREWGVSNQPQHF.

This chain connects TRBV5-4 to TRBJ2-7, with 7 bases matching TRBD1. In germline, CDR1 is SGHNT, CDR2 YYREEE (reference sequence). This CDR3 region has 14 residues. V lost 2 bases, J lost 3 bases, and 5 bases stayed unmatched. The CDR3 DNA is TGTGCCAGCAGCTTTGGGACAGAAGGCTACGAGCAGTACTTC. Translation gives CASSFGTEGYEQYF.

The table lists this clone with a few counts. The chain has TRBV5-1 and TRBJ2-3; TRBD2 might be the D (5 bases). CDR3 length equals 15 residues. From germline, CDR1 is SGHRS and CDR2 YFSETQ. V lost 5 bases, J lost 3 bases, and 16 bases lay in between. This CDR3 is CASRVGEVFTDTQYF. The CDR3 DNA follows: TGCGCCAGCAGGGTGGGAGAGGTGTTTACAGATACGCAGTATTTT. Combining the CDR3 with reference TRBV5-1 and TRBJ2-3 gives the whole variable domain KAGVTQTPRYLIKTRGQQVTLSCSPISGHRSVSWYQQTPGQGLQFLFEYFSETQRNKGNFPGRFSGRQFSNSRSEMNVSTLELGDSALYLCASRVGEVFTDTQYFGPGTRLTVL.

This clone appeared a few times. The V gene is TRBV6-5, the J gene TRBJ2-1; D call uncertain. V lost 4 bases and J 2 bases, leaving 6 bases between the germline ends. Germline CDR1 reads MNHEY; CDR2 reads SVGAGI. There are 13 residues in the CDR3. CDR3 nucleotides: TGTGCCAGCAGTTCCTACCCCTACAATGAGCAGTTCTTC. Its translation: CASSSYPYNEQFF.

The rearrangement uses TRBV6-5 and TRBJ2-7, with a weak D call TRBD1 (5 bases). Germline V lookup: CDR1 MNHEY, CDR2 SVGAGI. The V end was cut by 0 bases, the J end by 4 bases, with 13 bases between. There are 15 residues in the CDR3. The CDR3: CASSYSGRARYEQYF. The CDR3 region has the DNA TGTGCCAGCAGTTACTCAGGCAGGGCAAGATACGAGCAGTACTTC.

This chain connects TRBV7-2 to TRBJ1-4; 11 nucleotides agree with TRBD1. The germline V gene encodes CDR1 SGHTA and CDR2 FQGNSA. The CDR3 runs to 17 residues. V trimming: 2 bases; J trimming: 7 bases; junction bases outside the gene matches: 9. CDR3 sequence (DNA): TGTGCCAGCAGCTTAAAGTTTTCGGGGACAGGGGGTGAAAAACTGTTTTTT. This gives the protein CASSLKFSGTGGEKLFF.

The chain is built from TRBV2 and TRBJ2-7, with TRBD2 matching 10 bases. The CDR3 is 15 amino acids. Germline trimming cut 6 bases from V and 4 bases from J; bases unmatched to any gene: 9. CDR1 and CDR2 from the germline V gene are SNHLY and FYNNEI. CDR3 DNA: TGTGCCAGCAGGGGAACTAGCGGGGATTCTTACGAGCAGTACTTC. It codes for CASRGTSGDSYEQYF.

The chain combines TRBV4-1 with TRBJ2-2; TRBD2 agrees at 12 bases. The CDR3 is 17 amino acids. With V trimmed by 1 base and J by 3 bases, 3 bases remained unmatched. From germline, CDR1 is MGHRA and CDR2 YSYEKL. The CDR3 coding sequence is TGCGCCAGCAGCCAAGGACTAGCGGGGGCCTACACCGGGGAGCTGTTTTTT. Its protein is CASSQGLAGAYTGELFF.

The CDR3 DNA follows: TGTGCCAGCAGTTACTCGATCGGGGGAGAAGAGACCCAGTACTTC. Protein: CASSYSIGGEETQYF. The V gene is TRBV6-5, the J gene TRBJ2-5; D may be TRBD2 (6 bases). Trimming cost V 0 bases and J 3 bases, with 11 bases left between them. The CDR3 is made up of 15 amino acids. CDR1 and CDR2 (germline): MNHEY, SVGAGI.

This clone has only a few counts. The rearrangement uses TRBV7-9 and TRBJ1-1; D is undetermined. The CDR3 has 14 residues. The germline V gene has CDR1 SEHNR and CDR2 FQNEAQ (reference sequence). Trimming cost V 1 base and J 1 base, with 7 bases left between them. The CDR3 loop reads CASSLGFRNTEAFF. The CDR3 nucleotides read TGTGCCAGCAGCTTAGGTTTTCGGAACACTGAAGCTTTCTTT.

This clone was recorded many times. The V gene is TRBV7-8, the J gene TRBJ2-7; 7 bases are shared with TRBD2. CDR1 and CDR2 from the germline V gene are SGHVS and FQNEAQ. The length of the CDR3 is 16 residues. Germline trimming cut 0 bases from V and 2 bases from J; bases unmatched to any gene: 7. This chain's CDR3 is CASSLARGGMTYEQYF. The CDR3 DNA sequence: TGTGCCAGCAGCTTAGCTAGGGGAGGGATGACCTACGAGCAGTACTTC. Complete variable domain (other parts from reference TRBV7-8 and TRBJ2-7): GAGVSQSPRYKVAKRGQDVALRCDPISGHVSLFWYQQALGQGPEFLTYFQNEAQLDKSGLPSDRFFAERPEGSVSTLKIQRTQQEDSAVYLCASSLARGGMTYEQYFGPGTRLTVT.

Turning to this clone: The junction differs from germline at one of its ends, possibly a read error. DNA of the CDR3: TGTGCCAGCACCTTGGCAGACAGGGTGCCAGATACGCAGTATTTT. It translates to CASTLADRVPDTQYF. This chain links TRBV5-8 with TRBJ2-3; the match to TRBD1 covers 7 bases. The CDR3 totals 15 residues. Germline V gives CDR1 SGHTS, CDR2 YDEGEE.

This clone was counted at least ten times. CDR3 sequence: CASSGSTEAFF. As DNA, the CDR3 is TGTGCCAGCAGTGGCTCGACTGAAGCTTTCTTT. The V call is TRBV6-6, the J call TRBJ1-1; D gene ambiguous. Germline values: CDR1 MNHNY, CDR2 SVGAGI (reference sequence). The CDR3 loop spans 11 amino acids. V was cut by 5 bases and J by 5 bases, with 6 bases left in between.

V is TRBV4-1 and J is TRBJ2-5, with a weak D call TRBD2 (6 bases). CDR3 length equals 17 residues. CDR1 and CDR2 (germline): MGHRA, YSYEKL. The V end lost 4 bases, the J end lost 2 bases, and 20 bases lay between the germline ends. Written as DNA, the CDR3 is TGCGCCAGCAGCCGCGGGTGGGCGGGGCAAGTACAAGAGACCCAGTACTTC. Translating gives CASSRGWAGQVQETQYF.

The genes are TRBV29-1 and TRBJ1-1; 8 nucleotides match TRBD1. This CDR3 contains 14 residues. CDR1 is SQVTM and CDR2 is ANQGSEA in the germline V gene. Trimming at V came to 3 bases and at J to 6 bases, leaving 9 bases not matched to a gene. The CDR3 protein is CSVDLTGESAEAFF. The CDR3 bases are TGCAGCGTTGACTTGACAGGGGAATCAGCTGAAGCTTTCTTT.

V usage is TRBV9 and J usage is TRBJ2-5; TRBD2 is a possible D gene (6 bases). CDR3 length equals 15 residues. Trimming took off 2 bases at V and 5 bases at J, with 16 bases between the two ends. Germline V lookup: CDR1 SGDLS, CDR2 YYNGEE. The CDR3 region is CASSVTGASAETQYF. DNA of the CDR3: TGTGCCAGCAGCGTCACGGGAGCGTCTGCGGAGACCCAGTACTTC.

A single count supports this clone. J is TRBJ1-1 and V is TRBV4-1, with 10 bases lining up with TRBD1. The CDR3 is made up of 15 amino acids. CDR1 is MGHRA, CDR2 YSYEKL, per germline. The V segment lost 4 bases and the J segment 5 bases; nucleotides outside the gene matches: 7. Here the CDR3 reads CASSPPTGGSTEAFF. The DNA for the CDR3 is TGCGCCAGCAGCCCACCGACAGGGGGCTCGACTGAAGCTTTCTTT.